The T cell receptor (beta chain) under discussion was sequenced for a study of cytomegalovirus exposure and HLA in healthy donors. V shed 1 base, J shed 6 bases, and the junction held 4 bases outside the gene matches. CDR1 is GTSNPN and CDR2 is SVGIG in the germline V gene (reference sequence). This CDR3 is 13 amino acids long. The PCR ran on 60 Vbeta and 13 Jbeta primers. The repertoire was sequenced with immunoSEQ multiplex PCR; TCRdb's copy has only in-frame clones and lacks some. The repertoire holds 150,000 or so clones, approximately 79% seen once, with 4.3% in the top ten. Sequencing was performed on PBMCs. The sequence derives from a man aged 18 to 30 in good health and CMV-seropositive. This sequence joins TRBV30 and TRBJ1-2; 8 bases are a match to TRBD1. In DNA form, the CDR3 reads TGTGCCTGGAGTGCGGACAGGGTACATGGCTACACCTTC. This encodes CAWSADRVHGYTF. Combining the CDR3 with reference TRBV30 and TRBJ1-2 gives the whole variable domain SQTIHQWPATLVQPVGSPLSLECTVEGTSNPNLYWYRQAAGRGLQLLFYSVGIGQISSEVPQNLSASRPQDRQFILSSKKLLLSDSGFYLCAWSADRVHGYTFGSGTRLTVV.